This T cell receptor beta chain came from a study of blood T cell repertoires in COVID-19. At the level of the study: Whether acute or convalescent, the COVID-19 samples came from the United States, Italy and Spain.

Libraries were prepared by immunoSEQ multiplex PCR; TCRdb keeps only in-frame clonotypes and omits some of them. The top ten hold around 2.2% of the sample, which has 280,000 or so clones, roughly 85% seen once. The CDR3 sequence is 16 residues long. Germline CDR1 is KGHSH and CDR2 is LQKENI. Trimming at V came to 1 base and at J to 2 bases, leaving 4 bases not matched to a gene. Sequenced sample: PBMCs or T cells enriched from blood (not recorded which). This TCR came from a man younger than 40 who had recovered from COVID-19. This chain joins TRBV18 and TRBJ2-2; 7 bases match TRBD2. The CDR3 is CASSPQGTTNTGELFF. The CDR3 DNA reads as TGTGCCAGCTCACCACAGGGGACTACCAACACCGGGGAGCTGTTTTTT.